This T cell receptor (beta chain) was documented in a study of technical replicates of blood from a handful of donors. TCRdb's copy holds only in-frame clones and misses some; the assay was immunoSEQ multiplex PCR. The sample has approximately 77,000 clones, approximately 94% seen once. CDR1 and CDR2 (germline): MDHEN, SYDVKM. CDR3 length equals 15 residues. V lost 3 bases and J 5 bases, leaving 16 bases between the germline ends. V gene TRBV28 combines with J gene TRBJ1-1; weak D call: TRBD1 (6 bases). The TCR was taken from a human donor in good health. Sequenced input: T cells isolated from PBMCs. The CDR3 bases are TGTGCCAGCAGTTTTTTTGGGGGCCCGGTTACTGAAGCTTTCTTT. It translates to CASSFFGGPVTEAFF.